This TCR beta chain emerged from a study of identical twins. Overall study results and limits: Twin-shared out-of-frame alpha sequences were enriched for low generation probability.

This clonotype was detected ten times or more. Its antigen remains unknown. Template switching added a universal primer site, and cDNA bore unique molecular identifiers. TCRdb fed the 5' RACE reads into MiXCR, producing one record per CDR3 protein. The table records 700,000 to 950,000 distinct CDR3 sequences, roughly an eighth of them present only once. Germline V CDR1 and CDR2: LGHDT, YNNKEL (reference sequence). The CDR3 extends over 14 amino acids. V was pared by 1 base and J by 4 bases, with 8 bases between. Everyone who gave samples was a healthy Caucasian. These records were also assigned to another study, of yellow fever vaccine responses in identical twins.

Sequenced: PBMCs. The chain joins TRBV3-1 to TRBJ2-1; D ambiguous. This TCR was sampled from a woman under 30 in good health. CDR3 protein: CASSQAGKYNEQFF. CDR3 sequence (DNA): TGTGCCAGCAGCCAAGCCGGCAAGTACAATGAGCAGTTCTTC.